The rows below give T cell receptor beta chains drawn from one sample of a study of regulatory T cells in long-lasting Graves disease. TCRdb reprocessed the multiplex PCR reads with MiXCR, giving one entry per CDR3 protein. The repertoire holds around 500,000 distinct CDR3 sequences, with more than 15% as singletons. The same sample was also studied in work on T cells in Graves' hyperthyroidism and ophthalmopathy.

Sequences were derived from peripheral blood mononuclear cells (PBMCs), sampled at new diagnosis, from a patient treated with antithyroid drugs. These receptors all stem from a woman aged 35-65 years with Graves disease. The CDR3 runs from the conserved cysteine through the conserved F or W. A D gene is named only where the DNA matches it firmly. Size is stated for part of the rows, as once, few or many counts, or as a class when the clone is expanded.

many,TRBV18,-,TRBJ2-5,CASSPSKETQYF,TGTGCCAGCTCACCGAGCAAAGAGACCCAGTACTTC
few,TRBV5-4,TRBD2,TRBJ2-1,CASSFGLAGPPYNEQFF,TGTGCCAGCAGCTTTGGGCTAGCGGGACCTCCCTACAATGAGCAGTTCTTC
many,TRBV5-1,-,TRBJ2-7,CASSPGTRYEQYF,TGCGCCAGCAGCCCGGGGACGCGCTACGAGCAGTACTTC
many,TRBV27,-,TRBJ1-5,CASSPLQGTQPQHF,TGTGCCAGCAGTCCCCTACAGGGTACACAGCCCCAGCATTTT
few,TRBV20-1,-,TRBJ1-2,CSAPKGGGGYTF,TGCAGTGCCCCCAAAGGAGGTGGGGGCTACACCTTC
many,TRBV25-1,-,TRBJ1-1,CASSVGPAEFEAFF,TGTGCCAGCAGTGTGGGACCGGCCGAGTTTGAAGCTTTCTTT
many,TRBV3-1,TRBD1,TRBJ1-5,CASSPAGGGTWNQPQHF,TGTGCCAGCAGCCCGGCAGGGGGGGGAACATGGAATCAGCCCCAGCATTTT
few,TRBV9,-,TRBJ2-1,CASSVELDTYNEQFF,TGTGCCAGCAGCGTAGAACTGGACACCTACAATGAGCAGTTCTTC
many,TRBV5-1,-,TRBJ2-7,CASSSGNYEQYF,TGTGCCAGCAGTTCCGGGAACTACGAGCAGTACTTC
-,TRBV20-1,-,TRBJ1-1,CSADRSNTEAFF,TGCAGTGCCGACAGGTCGAACACTGAAGCTTTCTTT
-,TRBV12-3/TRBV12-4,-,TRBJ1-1,CASNRPGNLYTEAFF,TGTGCCAGCAACCGTCCAGGGAATCTGTACACTGAAGCTTTCTTT
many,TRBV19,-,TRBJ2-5,CASSVSGREGETQYF,TGTGCCAGTAGTGTCTCGGGACGGGAAGGAGAGACCCAGTACTTC
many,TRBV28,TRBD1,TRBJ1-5,CASSFYAFGLGTGYSNQPQHF,TGTGCCAGCAGTTTTTATGCTTTTGGTCTTGGGACAGGTTATAGCAATCAGCCCCAGCATTTT
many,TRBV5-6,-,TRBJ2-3,CASSLAIHTDTQYF,TGTGCCAGCAGCTTGGCGATCCACACAGATACGCAGTATTTT
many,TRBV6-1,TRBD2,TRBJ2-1,CASRSGGGNEQFF,TGTGCCAGCCGTAGCGGGGGGGGCAATGAGCAGTTCTTC
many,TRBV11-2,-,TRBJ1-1,CASKGAEAEAFF,TGTGCCAGCAAAGGTGCTGAGGCTGAAGCTTTCTTT
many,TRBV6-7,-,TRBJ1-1,CASRIRDTEPYTEAFF,TGTGCCAGCAGGATCCGGGACACCGAACCTTACACTGAAGCTTTCTTT
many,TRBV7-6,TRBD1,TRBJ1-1,CASSFGQGDMNTEAFF,TGTGCCAGCAGCTTTGGACAGGGCGACATGAACACTGAAGCTTTCTTT
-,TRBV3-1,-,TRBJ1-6,CASSQWDGIISPLHF,TGTGCCAGCAGCCAGTGGGACGGTATTATTTCACCCCTCCACTTT
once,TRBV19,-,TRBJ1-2,CASSIPGPGAYGYTF,TGTGCCAGTAGTATCCCCGGTCCAGGGGCCTATGGCTACACCTTC
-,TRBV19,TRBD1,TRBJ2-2,CASSWGQGVTGELFF,TGTGCCAGTAGTTGGGGACAGGGTGTCACCGGGGAGCTGTTTTTT
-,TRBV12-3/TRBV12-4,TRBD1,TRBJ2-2,CASSPGEGAWTGELFF,TGTGCCAGCAGCCCTGGAGAGGGGGCGTGGACCGGGGAGCTGTTTTTT
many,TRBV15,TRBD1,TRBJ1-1,CATSSPTGSAFF,TGTGCCACCAGCTCCCCGACAGGGTCAGCTTTCTTT
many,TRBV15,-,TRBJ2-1,CATSRAGGIRDNEQFF,TGTGCCACCAGCAGGGCAGGGGGGATTCGGGACAATGAGCAGTTCTTC
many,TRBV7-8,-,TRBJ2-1,CASSARQSSVYEQFF,TGTGCCAGCAGCGCGCGGCAGTCGTCGGTCTATGAGCAGTTCTTC
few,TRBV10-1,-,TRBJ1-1,CASSDKSSPRTAEAFF,TGCGCCAGCAGTGACAAGAGTTCACCGAGGACTGCTGAAGCTTTCTTT
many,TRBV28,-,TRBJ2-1,CASQTVSYNEQFF,TGTGCCAGTCAGACAGTCTCCTACAATGAGCAGTTCTTC
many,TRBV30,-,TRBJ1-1,CAWIKIRSDTEAFF,TGTGCCTGGATAAAAATCCGGTCTGACACTGAAGCTTTCTTT
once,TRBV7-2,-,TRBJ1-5,CASSLLAGGPSNQPQHF,TGTGCCAGCAGCCTCTTAGCGGGGGGGCCAAGCAATCAGCCCCAGCATTTT
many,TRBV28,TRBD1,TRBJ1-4,CASSPAGTGGRVFF,TGTGCCAGCAGTCCCGCCGGGACAGGGGGTCGGGTGTTTTTT
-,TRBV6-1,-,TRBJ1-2,CASKVGPGGYGYTF,TGTGCCAGCAAGGTGGGGCCTGGGGGCTATGGCTACACCTTC
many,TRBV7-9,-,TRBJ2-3,CASSLVFGADTQYF,TGTGCCAGCAGCTTAGTATTTGGGGCAGATACGCAGTATTTT
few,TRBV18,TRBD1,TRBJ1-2,CASSPMVAGTGVANYGYTF,TGTGCCAGCTCACCAATGGTGGCTGGGACAGGGGTCGCTAACTATGGCTACACCTTC
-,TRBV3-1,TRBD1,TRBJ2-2,CAGSQGQGYGGELFF,TGTGCCGGCAGCCAAGGACAGGGATATGGCGGGGAGCTGTTTTTT
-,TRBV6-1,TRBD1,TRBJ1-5,CASIEQGALPNQPQHF,TGTGCCAGCATTGAGCAGGGGGCGTTACCTAATCAGCCCCAGCATTTT
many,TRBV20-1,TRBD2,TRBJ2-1,CSARGAGMSYNEQFF,TGCAGTGCTAGAGGAGCGGGGATGTCCTACAATGAGCAGTTCTTC
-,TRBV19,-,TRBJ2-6,CAVRATGANVLTF,TGTGCCGTCAGGGCCACTGGGGCCAACGTCCTGACTTTC
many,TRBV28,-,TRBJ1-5,CASTGREPQHF,TGTGCCAGCACCGGACGGGAGCCCCAGCATTTT
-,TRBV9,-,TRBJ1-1,CASSVEGTWGTEAFF,TGTGCCAGCAGCGTAGAGGGGACCTGGGGTACTGAAGCTTTCTTT
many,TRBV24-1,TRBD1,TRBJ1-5,CATSDRQGPSNQPQHF,TGTGCCACCAGTGACCGACAGGGACCGAGCAATCAGCCCCAGCATTTT